These 8 T cell receptor beta chains were sequenced from one sample in a study of OX40 agonist ivuxolimab in advanced cancers. Generated by immunoSEQ multiplex PCR, the TCRdb table keeps only in-frame clones and is missing some. The repertoire holds 55,000 to 85,000 clones, with around 86% as singletons. The specimen comprised CD4+ or CD8+ T cells sorted from blood, sampled in a trial of the OX40 agonist ivuxolimab. The receptor set was obtained from an adult with an advanced solid tumor such as melanoma, head and neck, liver or kidney cancer.

The rearrangement uses TRBV11-2 and TRBJ1-5, with unresolved D. The germline V gene encodes CDR1 SGHAT and CDR2 FQNNGV. The V end was cut by 4 bases, the J end by 2 bases, with 12 bases between. The CDR3 contains 15 residues. CDR3 in amino acids: CASSSRAGGNQPQHF. The CDR3 DNA follows: TGTGCCAGCAGCTCAAGGGCCGGGGGCAATCAGCCCCAGCATTTT.

The chain uses TRBV19 and TRBJ2-5; D unresolved. V gave up 9 bases and J gave up 0 bases, with 11 bases separating them. Per germline, CDR1 LNHDA and CDR2 SQIVND (reference sequence). This CDR3 is built from 13 residues. The CDR3 spells CASSPEYQETQYF. CDR3 coding DNA: TGTGCCAGCTCCCCCGAGTACCAAGAGACCCAGTACTTC.

V and J are TRBV5-6 and TRBJ1-2, with a tentative D call TRBD1 (5 bases). V was pared by 6 bases and J by 7 bases, with 19 bases between. This CDR3 is built from 14 residues. Germline V gene data show CDR1 as SGHDT and CDR2 as YYEEEE. The CDR3 loop is CASTTVPREGGYTF. DNA for the CDR3: TGTGCCAGCACCACCGTGCCCAGGGAAGGTGGCTACACCTTC.

This sequence joins TRBV19 and TRBJ2-7, with 10 nucleotides matching TRBD1. The germline V gene has CDR1 LNHDA and CDR2 SQIVND (reference sequence). The CDR3 runs 12 residues. J gave up 7 bases and V 5 bases, and 2 bases lay outside the gene matches. The CDR3 region has the DNA TGTGCCAGTAGTGGACAGGGGGGGGAGCAGTACTTC. Protein product: CASSGQGGEQYF.

The gene calls are TRBV11-2 and TRBJ1-2; D not resolved. Between the trimmed V and J ends, which lost 4 bases and 0 bases, there was a span of 0 bases. The CDR3 length is 11 residues. Germline values: CDR1 SGHAT, CDR2 FQNNGV. CDR3 sequence (DNA): TGTGCCAGCAGCTCTAACTATGGCTACACCTTC. Translation gives CASSSNYGYTF.

The sample holds one count of this clone. The chain links TRBV19 to TRBJ1-5; TRBD1 is a possible D gene (6 bases). CDR3 length: 17 amino acids. Between the trimmed V and J ends, which lost 5 bases and 2 bases, there was a span of 19 bases. From germline, CDR1 is LNHDA and CDR2 SQIVND (reference sequence). CDR3 coding DNA: TGTGCCAGTAGTCCCCGTAACGACAGGTCGCGCAATCAGCCCCAGCATTTT. Translation: CASSPRNDRSRNQPQHF. The entire variable domain, with the rest obtained from reference TRBV19 and TRBJ1-5, is as follows: DGGITQSPKYLFRKEGQNVTLSCEQNLNHDAMYWYRQDPGQGLRLIYYSQIVNDFQKGDIAEGYSVSREKKESFPLTVTSAQKNPTAFYLCASSPRNDRSRNQPQHFGDGTRLSIL.

The chain has TRBV2 and TRBJ2-1, with 7 bases aligning to TRBD1. CDR3 size: 13 residues. The V gene end was trimmed by 8 bases and the J gene end by 6 bases; junction bases not matched to a gene: 7. Germline V CDR1 and CDR2: SNHLY, FYNNEI. The CDR3 DNA sequence: TGTGCCAGCGAACCCGACAGGGTCAATGAGCAGTTCTTC. Translating gives CASEPDRVNEQFF.

The table lists this clone with a few counts. The CDR3 loop reads CASRGGVEKLFF. The CDR3 DNA follows: TGTGCCAGCAGGGGGGGGGTTGAAAAACTGTTTTTT. The rearrangement joins TRBV27 to TRBJ1-4; perhaps TRBD1 as D (5 bases). V was shortened by 6 bases and J by 7 bases, with 9 bases between the two germline ends. The V gene's germline CDR1 is MNHEY and CDR2 SMNVEV (reference sequence). The CDR3 contains 12 residues.